Presented here are 18 T cell receptor beta chains from one specimen sequenced in a study of immune evolution from preneoplasia to lung adenocarcinoma (TCRdb year 2021). The library was produced with the immunoSEQ multiplex PCR assay. What TCRdb holds here is the immuneACCESS table cut down to in-frame rearrangements. Part of the clones is not present; checked against another copy, under half of the missing clones reflect an unresolved V gene, and the others are unexplained. The sample table holds roughly 5,000 clones, of which 65% to 90% were seen once. Over 2.5% of the sample is in the top ten clones. Sequencing input: FFPE invasive lung adenocarcinoma tissue. The cell subset or site label, as the study defines it: frankly invasive lung adenocarcinoma (ADC). The receptors derive from a person aged 50 to 59 with lung adenocarcinoma.

The rearrangement links TRBV20-1 to TRBJ2-1; D gene uncertain. The CDR3 is 10 amino acids. V was pared by 6 bases and J by 8 bases, with 8 bases between. Germline V gene data show CDR1 as DFQATT and CDR2 as SNEGSKA (reference sequence). The CDR3 coding sequence is TGCAGTGCAGGAGAGTATGAGCAGTTCTTC. Its translation: CSAGEYEQFF.

The V and J genes are TRBV5-1 and TRBJ2-7; TRBD1 is a possible D gene (6 bases). This CDR3 contains 20 residues. V lost 6 bases to trimming and J lost 3 bases, with 34 bases between them. CDR1 is SGHRS, CDR2 YFSETQ, per germline. The CDR3 reads CASNLGRVGQPSKDLYEQYF. The CDR3 DNA reads as TGCGCCAGCAACCTTGGTCGGGTAGGACAGCCCTCTAAGGACCTCTACGAGCAGTACTTC. Based on the CDR3 plus reference TRBV5-1 and TRBJ2-7, the full variable domain is KAGVTQTPRYLIKTRGQQVTLSCSPISGHRSVSWYQQTPGQGLQFLFEYFSETQRNKGNFPGRFSGRQFSNSRSEMNVSTLELGDSALYLCASNLGRVGQPSKDLYEQYFGPGTRLTVT.

The J gene is TRBJ2-7, the V gene TRBV7-8, with a possible D match to TRBD2 (7 bases). Germline lookup yields CDR1 SGHVS and CDR2 FQNEAQ. The CDR3 covers 18 residues. V lost 4 bases, J lost 0 bases, and 22 bases lay in between. The CDR3 DNA follows: TGTGCCAGCAGCTCCCGTACCTCGGGGGGCCTGAGCTCCTACGAGCAGTACTTC. Protein: CASSSRTSGGLSSYEQYF. Full variable domain (outside the CDR3, taken from reference TRBV7-8 and TRBJ2-7): GAGVSQSPRYKVAKRGQDVALRCDPISGHVSLFWYQQALGQGPEFLTYFQNEAQLDKSGLPSDRFFAERPEGSVSTLKIQRTQQEDSAVYLCASSSRTSGGLSSYEQYFGPGTRLTVT.

There are a few counts of this clone. V usage is TRBV7-3 and J usage is TRBJ2-5; 9 bases agree with TRBD2. Trimming took 2 bases from V and 2 from J; bases not matched to a gene: 3. In germline, CDR1 is SGHTA, CDR2 FQGTGA. The CDR3 runs to 15 residues. Here the CDR3 reads CASSLFSGSQETQYF. As DNA, the CDR3 is TGTGCCAGCAGCTTATTTAGCGGGAGTCAAGAGACCCAGTACTTC.

CDR3 in amino acids: CASSLANAGGHTQYF. The CDR3 region has the DNA TGTGCCAGCAGCTTAGCGAACGCGGGAGGACATACGCAGTATTTT. The V call is TRBV7-9, the J call TRBJ2-3, with 8 positions matching TRBD2. Losses at the gene ends were 0 bases for V and 7 bases for J; bases not matched to a gene: 6. Germline V lookup: CDR1 SEHNR, CDR2 FQNEAQ (reference sequence). The CDR3 contains 15 residues.

The V and J genes are TRBV5-6 and TRBJ1-4, with 7 bases lining up with TRBD1. The germline V gene has CDR1 SGHDT and CDR2 YYEEEE. Germline trimming cut 1 base from V and 7 bases from J; bases unmatched to any gene: 4. The CDR3 covers 14 residues. The CDR3 bases are TGTGCCAGCAGCTTGAAGGGGGCCGGTGAAAAACTGTTTTTT. This translates into CASSLKGAGEKLFF.

The chain combines TRBV5-1 with TRBJ1-1, with a weak D call TRBD1 (5 bases). CDR1 is SGHRS and CDR2 is YFSETQ in the germline V gene. The CDR3 totals 12 residues. The V end was cut by 7 bases, the J end by 3 bases, with 10 bases between. The chain's CDR3 is CASSVGDTEAFF. CDR3 bases: TGCGCCAGCTCGGTGGGGGACACTGAAGCTTTCTTT.

This clone was seen only once. V and J are TRBV13 and TRBJ2-5, with 8 bases lining up with TRBD2. This CDR3 is 17 amino acids long. Trimming removed 0 bases from V and 2 bases from J; junction bases left unmatched: 8. CDR1 and CDR2 from the germline V gene are PRHDT and FYEKMQ (reference sequence). The CDR3 bases are TGTGCCAGCAGCTTAGGCGAGGGTAGCGGGACTCAAGAGACCCAGTACTTC. Amino acids: CASSLGEGSGTQETQYF. Variable domain in full (rest from reference TRBV13 and TRBJ2-5): AAGVIQSPRHLIKEKRETATLKCYPIPRHDTVYWYQQGPGQDPQFLISFYEKMQSDKGSIPDRFSAQQFSDYHSELNMSSLELGDSALYFCASSLGEGSGTQETQYFGPGTRLLVL.

This clone showed up just once. This rearrangement joins TRBV11-2 to TRBJ2-2; 8 bases are shared with TRBD2. Germline V gene data show CDR1 as SGHAT and CDR2 as FQNNGV. The CDR3 is 16 residues long. V lost 1 base to trimming and J lost 4 bases; unmatched junction nucleotides: 5. The CDR3 DNA follows: TGTGCCAGCAGCTTAGCCCCGACTAGCGCCACCGGGGAGCTGTTTTTT. As protein: CASSLAPTSATGELFF. Complete variable domain (other parts from reference TRBV11-2 and TRBJ2-2): EAGVAQSPRYKIIEKRQSVAFWCNPISGHATLYWYQQILGQGPKLLIQFQNNGVVDDSQLPKDRFSAERLKGVDSTLKIQPAKLEDSAVYLCASSLAPTSATGELFFGEGSRLTVL.

This clone was seen once. V gene TRBV18 combines with J gene TRBJ1-2, with 7 bases lining up with TRBD1. Germline loops: CDR1 KGHSH, CDR2 LQKENI. V was clipped by 3 bases and J by 5 bases; unmatched bases: 12. CDR3 length: 16 residues. CDR3 DNA sequence: TGTGCCAGCTCACCCCAAGGGACAGTGGGAATGTATGGCTACACCTTC. This encodes CASSPQGTVGMYGYTF.

The rearrangement uses TRBV5-8 and TRBJ1-1, with D uncertain. CDR3 length: 12 amino acids. The V gene's germline CDR1 is SGHTS and CDR2 YDEGEE. The V gene lost 2 bases and the J gene lost 7 bases, with 9 bases spanning the gap. CDR3 residues: CASSFKKGEAFF. The CDR3 DNA reads as TGTGCCAGCAGCTTCAAAAAGGGTGAAGCTTTCTTT.

The chain has TRBV5-5 and TRBJ2-6; possibly TRBD2 for D (5 bases). Trimming cost V 0 bases and J 1 base, with 5 bases left between them. Germline CDR1 and CDR2: SGHKS and YYEKEE (reference sequence). The CDR3 is 15 amino acids. In DNA form, the CDR3 reads TGTGCCAGCAGCTTGGGAGGGTCTGGGGCCAACGTCCTGACTTTC. It translates to CASSLGGSGANVLTF.

The chain is built from TRBV11-3 and TRBJ2-7; D is unresolved. Germline-derived CDR1 and CDR2 are SGHNT and YENEEA. Trimming removed 3 bases from V and 12 bases from J, with 9 bases in between. The CDR3 is 10 amino acids. The CDR3 loop reads CASSFCGMYF. CDR3 sequence (DNA): TGTGCCAGCAGCTTTTGTGGTATGTACTTC.

The rearrangement uses TRBV30 and TRBJ2-2; D not certain. This CDR3 region has 12 residues. Trimming pared 2 bases from V and 7 bases from J, leaving 8 bases between. Germline CDR1 is GTSNPN and CDR2 is SVGIG (reference sequence). The CDR3 spells CAWSPFDGELFF. CDR3 DNA: TGTGCCTGGAGTCCCTTTGACGGGGAGCTGTTTTTT.

The chain uses TRBV28 and TRBJ1-1; 11 nucleotides align to TRBD1. Germline V gives CDR1 MDHEN, CDR2 SYDVKM. The V gene end was trimmed by 8 bases and the J gene end by 4 bases; junction bases not matched to a gene: 9. The CDR3 runs to 15 residues. The CDR3 DNA is TGTGCCAGCCATTCCGGGACAGGGGGTGGCACTGAAGCTTTCTTT. Translating gives CASHSGTGGGTEAFF.

This clone turned up a few times. The rearrangement uses TRBV5-1 and TRBJ2-3, with 9 bases identical to TRBD1. The CDR3 is 14 amino acids. The germline V gene has CDR1 SGHRS and CDR2 YFSETQ. V lost 4 bases to trimming and J lost 1 base; unmatched junction nucleotides: 1. The DNA for the CDR3 is TGCGCCAGCAGCGGGGACAGGGGCACAGATACGCAGTATTTT. Translation: CASSGDRGTDTQYF.

The chain carries TRBV5-1 and TRBJ2-1; TRBD2 aligns across 8 bases. The CDR3 has 18 amino acids. The V and J ends lost 3 bases and 5 bases, in that order; junction bases with no gene match: 16. Germline loops: CDR1 SGHRS, CDR2 YFSETQ. The CDR3 nucleotides read TGCGCCAGCAGCTACGCCTCGGGCGGGAGGATCAAGAACAATGAGCAGTTCTTC. It codes for CASSYASGGRIKNNEQFF. The variable domain in full, with the rest retrieved from reference TRBV5-1 and TRBJ2-1, is KAGVTQTPRYLIKTRGQQVTLSCSPISGHRSVSWYQQTPGQGLQFLFEYFSETQRNKGNFPGRFSGRQFSNSRSEMNVSTLELGDSALYLCASSYASGGRIKNNEQFFGPGTRLTVL.

The chain joins TRBV10-3 to TRBJ2-1; D is ambiguous. V was clipped by 7 bases and J by 7 bases, with 14 bases between them. The CDR3 is 13 amino acids. Germline V gene data show CDR1 as ENHRY and CDR2 as SYGVKD. CDR3 sequence: CAIMRPPGNEQFF. The CDR3 nucleotides are TGTGCCATCATGAGACCCCCCGGGAATGAGCAGTTCTTC.